This record looks at one T cell receptor beta chain sequence and its context. Its antigen is still unknown. The data stem from a study of T cell responses to AZD1222 COVID-19 vaccine. The germline V gene encodes CDR1 SNHLY and CDR2 FYNNEI. The CDR3 has 14 amino acids. Trimming pared 4 bases from V and 4 bases from J, leaving 11 bases between. Sequenced by immunoSEQ multiplex PCR; TCRdb stores in-frame clones only, minus some. The table shows tens of thousands of clones, with around 90% occurring only once. Broader study findings: Unmutated variant regions reportedly attract nearly half of all spike-specific TCRs. The study sampled repertoires only after the peak T cell response. Receipt of two AZD1222 doses was followed by a rise in Spike-specific TCR breadth and depth.

The TCR sequence derives from an adult in good health. This sample comprised peripheral blood, obtained on day 0 of AZD1222 vaccination. The genes are TRBV2 and TRBJ2-1; D is perhaps TRBD2 (6 bases). This chain's CDR3 is CASSGRDLYNEQFF. The CDR3 DNA follows: TGTGCCAGCAGTGGCCGGGACTTGTACAATGAGCAGTTCTTC.